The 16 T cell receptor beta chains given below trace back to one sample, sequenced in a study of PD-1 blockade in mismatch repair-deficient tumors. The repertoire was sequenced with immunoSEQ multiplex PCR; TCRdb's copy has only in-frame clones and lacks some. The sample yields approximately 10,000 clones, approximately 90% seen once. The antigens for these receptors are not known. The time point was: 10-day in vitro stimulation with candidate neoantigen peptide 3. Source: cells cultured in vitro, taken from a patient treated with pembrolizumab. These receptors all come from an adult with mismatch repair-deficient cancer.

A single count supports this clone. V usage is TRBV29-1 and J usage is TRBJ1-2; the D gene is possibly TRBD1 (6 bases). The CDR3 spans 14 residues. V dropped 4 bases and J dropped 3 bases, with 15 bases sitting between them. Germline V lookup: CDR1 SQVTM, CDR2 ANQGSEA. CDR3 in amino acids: CSVVSQGRYYGYTF. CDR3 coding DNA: TGCAGCGTTGTTAGCCAGGGGCGATACTATGGCTACACCTTC.

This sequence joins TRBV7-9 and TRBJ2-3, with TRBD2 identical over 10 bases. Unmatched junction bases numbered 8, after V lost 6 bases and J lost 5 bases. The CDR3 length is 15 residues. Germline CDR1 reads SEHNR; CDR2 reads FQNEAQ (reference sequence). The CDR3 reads CASRGPSGSLDTQYF. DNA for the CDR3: TGTGCCAGCAGAGGCCCTAGCGGGAGTTTAGATACGCAGTATTTT.

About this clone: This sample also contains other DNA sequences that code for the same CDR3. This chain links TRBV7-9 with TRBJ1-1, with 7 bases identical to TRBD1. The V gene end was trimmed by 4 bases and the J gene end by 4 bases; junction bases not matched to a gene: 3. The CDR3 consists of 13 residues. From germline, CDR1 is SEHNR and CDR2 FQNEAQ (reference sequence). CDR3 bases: TGTGCCAGCAGCTCCCAGGGGGGCACTGAAGCTTTCTTT. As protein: CASSSQGGTEAFF.

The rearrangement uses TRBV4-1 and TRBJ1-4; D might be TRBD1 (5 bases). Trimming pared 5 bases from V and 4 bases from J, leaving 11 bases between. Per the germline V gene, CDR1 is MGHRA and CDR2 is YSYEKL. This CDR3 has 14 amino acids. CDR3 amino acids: CASSSGPYNEKLFF. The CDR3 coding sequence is TGCGCCAGCAGCTCGGGACCTTATAATGAAAAACTGTTTTTT.

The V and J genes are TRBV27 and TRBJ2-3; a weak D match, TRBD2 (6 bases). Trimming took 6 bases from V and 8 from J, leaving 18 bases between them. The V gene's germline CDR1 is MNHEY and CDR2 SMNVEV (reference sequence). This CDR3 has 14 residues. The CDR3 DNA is TGTGCCAGCAGCATGGGGGGAGCCGGGGGTACGCAGTATTTT. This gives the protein CASSMGGAGGTQYF.

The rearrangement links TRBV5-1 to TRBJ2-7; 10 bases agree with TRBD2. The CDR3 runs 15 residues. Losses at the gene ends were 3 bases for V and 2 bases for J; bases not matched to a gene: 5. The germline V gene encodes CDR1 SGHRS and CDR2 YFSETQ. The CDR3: CASSYQREGTYEQYF. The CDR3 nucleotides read TGCGCCAGCAGCTACCAGCGGGAGGGTACCTACGAGCAGTACTTC.

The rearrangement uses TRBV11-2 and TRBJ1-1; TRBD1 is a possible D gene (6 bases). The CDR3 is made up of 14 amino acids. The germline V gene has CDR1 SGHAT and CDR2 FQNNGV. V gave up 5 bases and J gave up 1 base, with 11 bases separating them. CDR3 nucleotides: TGTGCCAGCAGCACCAGGGGAGGGAACACTGAAGCTTTCTTT. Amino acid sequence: CASSTRGGNTEAFF.

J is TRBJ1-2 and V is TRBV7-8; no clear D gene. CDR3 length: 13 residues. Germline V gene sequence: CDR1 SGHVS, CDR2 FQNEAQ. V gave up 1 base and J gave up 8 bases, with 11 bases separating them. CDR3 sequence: CASSLVGRGGYTF. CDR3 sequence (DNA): TGTGCCAGCAGCTTAGTGGGCAGAGGGGGCTACACCTTC.

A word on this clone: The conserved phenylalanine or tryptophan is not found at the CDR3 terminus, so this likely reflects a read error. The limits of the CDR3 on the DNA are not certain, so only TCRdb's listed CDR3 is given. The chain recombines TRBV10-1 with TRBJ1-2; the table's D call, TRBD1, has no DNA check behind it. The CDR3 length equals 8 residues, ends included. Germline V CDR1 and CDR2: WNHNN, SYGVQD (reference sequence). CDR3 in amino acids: CAIKQGPR.

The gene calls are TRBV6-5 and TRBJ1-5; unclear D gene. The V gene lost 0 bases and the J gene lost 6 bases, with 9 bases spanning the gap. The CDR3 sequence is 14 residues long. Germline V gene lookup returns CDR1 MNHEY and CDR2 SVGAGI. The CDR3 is CASSYSRWGQPQHF. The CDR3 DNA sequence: TGTGCCAGCAGTTACTCGAGATGGGGTCAGCCCCAGCATTTT.

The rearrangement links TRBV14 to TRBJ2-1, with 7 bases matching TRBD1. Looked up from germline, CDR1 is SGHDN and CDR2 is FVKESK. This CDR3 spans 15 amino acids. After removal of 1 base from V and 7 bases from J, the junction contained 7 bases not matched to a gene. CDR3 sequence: CASSQVRQGKNEQFF. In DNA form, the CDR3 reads TGTGCCAGCAGCCAAGTGAGACAGGGTAAGAATGAGCAGTTCTTC.

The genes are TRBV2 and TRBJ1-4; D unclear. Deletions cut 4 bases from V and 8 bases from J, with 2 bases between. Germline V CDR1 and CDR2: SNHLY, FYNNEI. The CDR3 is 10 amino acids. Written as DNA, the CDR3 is TGTGCCAGCAGTGCGGAAAAACTGTTTTTT. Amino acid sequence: CASSAEKLFF.

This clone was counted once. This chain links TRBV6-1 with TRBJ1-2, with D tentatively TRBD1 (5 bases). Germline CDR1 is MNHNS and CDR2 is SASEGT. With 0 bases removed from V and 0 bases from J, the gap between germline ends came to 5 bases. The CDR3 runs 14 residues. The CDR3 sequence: CASSEAGANYGYTF. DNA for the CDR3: TGTGCCAGCAGTGAAGCGGGGGCTAACTATGGCTACACCTTC.

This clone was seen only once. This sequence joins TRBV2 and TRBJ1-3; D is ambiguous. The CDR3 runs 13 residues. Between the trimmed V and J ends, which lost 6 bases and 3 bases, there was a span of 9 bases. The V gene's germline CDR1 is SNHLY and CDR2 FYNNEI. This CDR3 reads CASSKTGGNTIYF. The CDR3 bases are TGTGCCAGCAGCAAAACCGGTGGAAACACCATATATTTT.

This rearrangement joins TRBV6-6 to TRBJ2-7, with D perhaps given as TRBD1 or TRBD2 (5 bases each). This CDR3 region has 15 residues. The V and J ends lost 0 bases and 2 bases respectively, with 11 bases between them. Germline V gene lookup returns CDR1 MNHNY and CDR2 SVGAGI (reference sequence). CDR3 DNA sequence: TGTGCCAGCAGTTACTCTCCGGGGCCAACCTACGAGCAGTACTTC. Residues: CASSYSPGPTYEQYF.

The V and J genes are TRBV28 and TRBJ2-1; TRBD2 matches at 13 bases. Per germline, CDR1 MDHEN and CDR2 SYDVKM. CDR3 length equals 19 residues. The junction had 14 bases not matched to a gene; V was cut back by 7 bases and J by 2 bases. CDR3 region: CASMVLAGGPSSPYNEQFF. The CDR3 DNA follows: TGTGCCAGCATGGTACTAGCGGGAGGGCCATCCAGTCCCTACAATGAGCAGTTCTTC.